This T cell receptor (beta chain) appears in the sequencing data of a study of regulatory and conventional T cells in RAG deficiency. The study, taken as a whole, reports: Control T-cell subsets had markedly higher Shannon entropy and lower Simpson indices than RAG-deficient patients.

Turning to this clone: Its antigen is unidentified.

Genomic DNA came from blood regulatory T cells gated CD4+ CD25-high CD127-low. TCRdb's table, derived via immunoSEQ multiplex PCR, lists solely in-frame clones and lacks some. The table shows roughly 28,000 clones, with 90% to 95% occurring only once. The CDR3 totals 17 residues. Per germline, CDR1 SGHRS and CDR2 YFSETQ. The ends lost 2 bases at V and 8 bases at J; junction bases unmatched: 10. This sample also belongs to another study, concerning regulatory T cells. This second study notes: Primers: 52 TRBV forward and 13 TRBJ reverse.

Sequencing was performed on Tregs sorted from blood. The chain recombines TRBV5-1 with TRBJ2-1; 13 positions match TRBD2. This sequence was found in a human donor in good health. This CDR3 is CASSLGLAGDPRDEQFF. The CDR3 region has the DNA TGCGCCAGCAGCTTAGGACTAGCGGGGGACCCACGGGATGAGCAGTTCTTC.